A single sample is the source of the 22 T cell receptor beta chains below, sequenced in a study of cytomegalovirus exposure and HLA in healthy donors. The study ran its PCR with 60 Vbeta and 13 Jbeta primers. Here immunoSEQ multiplex PCR was the method, and the copy in TCRdb shows in-frame clones only, minus some. The data contain over 150,000 clones, 60% to 80% of them singletons. Material: PBMCs. Source of these receptors: a woman aged 18 to 35 in good health and CMV-seronegative.

The chain has TRBV30 and TRBJ1-2, with a possible D match to TRBD1 (5 bases). The V end was cut by 2 bases, the J end by 7 bases, with 23 bases between. Germline V gene data show CDR1 as GTSNPN and CDR2 as SVGIG (reference sequence). CDR3 length equals 16 residues. The CDR3 sequence is CAWSFRTGSLGGGYTF. CDR3 nucleotides: TGTGCCTGGAGTTTCCGAACTGGGTCCCTCGGGGGTGGCTACACCTTC.

V is TRBV5-8 and J is TRBJ2-7; 7 bases line up with TRBD1. The germline gives CDR1 SGHTS, CDR2 YDEGEE. This CDR3 region has 13 residues. The ends lost 6 bases at V and 3 bases at J; junction bases unmatched: 6. CDR3 bases: TGTGCCAGCAATACTCAGGGGGTCTACGAGCAGTACTTC. It encodes CASNTQGVYEQYF.

This clone showed up just a few times. CDR3 coding DNA: TGTGCCAGCAGCTTTGGGGCCCTGGGGAATGAAAAACTGTTTTTT. It is translated as CASSFGALGNEKLFF. The chain links TRBV7-2 to TRBJ1-4; weak D call: TRBD1 (5 bases). Between the trimmed V and J ends, which lost 3 bases and 5 bases, there was a span of 13 bases. This CDR3 region has 15 residues. Germline V gene data show CDR1 as SGHTA and CDR2 as FQGNSA.

The genes are TRBV7-3 and TRBJ2-2; TRBD1 matches 9 bases. The CDR3 loop spans 14 amino acids. Germline trimming cut 3 bases from V and 6 bases from J; bases unmatched to any gene: 2. Per germline, CDR1 SGHTA and CDR2 FQGTGA. The CDR3 nucleotides read TGTGCCAGCAGCTTCACAGGGGGCTCCGGGGAGCTGTTTTTT. This encodes CASSFTGGSGELFF.

The V call is TRBV6-5, the J call TRBJ2-3, with 7 bases lining up with TRBD2. V lost 6 bases to trimming and J lost 0 bases; unmatched junction nucleotides: 3. Germline V CDR1 and CDR2: MNHEY, SVGAGI. The CDR3 sequence is 14 residues long. CDR3 loop: CASSPGGSTDTQYF. In nucleotides, the CDR3 is TGTGCCAGCAGCCCCGGGGGGAGCACAGATACGCAGTATTTT.

This chain links TRBV7-7 with TRBJ2-5; 7 positions agree with TRBD2. The CDR3 is made up of 17 amino acids. Trimming removed 5 bases from V and 0 bases from J; junction bases left unmatched: 12. Looked up from germline, CDR1 is SSHAT and CDR2 is FNYEAQ (reference sequence). The DNA of the CDR3 is TGTGCCAGCAGCCCAGCGAAGCCAGCGGGGTACCAAGAGACCCAGTACTTC. It is translated as CASSPAKPAGYQETQYF.

A few counts support this clone. J is TRBJ1-1 and V is TRBV29-1; 8 positions match TRBD1. This CDR3 is built from 12 residues. Germline CDR1 is SQVTM and CDR2 is ANQGSEA. The V and J ends lost 6 bases and 5 bases, in that order; junction bases with no gene match: 5. CDR3 region: CSVGQGTTEAFF. CDR3 nucleotide sequence: TGCAGCGTCGGACAGGGTACGACTGAAGCTTTCTTT.

The gene calls are TRBV28 and TRBJ2-3, with TRBD2 as a possible D gene (6 bases). Trimming shortened V by 3 bases and J by 5 bases, and 9 bases separated the two germline ends. The length of the CDR3 is 13 residues. Germline CDR1 and CDR2: MDHEN and SYDVKM. The CDR3 protein is CASSFGGRDTQYF. DNA for the CDR3: TGTGCCAGCAGTTTTGGGGGGAGAGATACGCAGTATTTT.

The rearrangement links TRBV10-2 to TRBJ1-1; 8 bases are a match to TRBD1. V trimming: 6 bases; J trimming: 4 bases; junction bases outside the gene matches: 1. The germline V gene encodes CDR1 WSHSY and CDR2 SAAADI. The CDR3 length is 12 residues. Written as DNA, the CDR3 is TGCGCCAGCAGCACAGGGGGCACTGAAGCTTTCTTT. Amino acid sequence: CASSTGGTEAFF.

This clone was observed a few times. The rearrangement joins TRBV11-2 to TRBJ2-2; D gene unclear. Germline CDR1 is SGHAT and CDR2 is FQNNGV. Trimming cost V 5 bases and J 4 bases, with 14 bases left between them. The CDR3 consists of 15 residues. The CDR3 nucleotides are TGTGCCAGCAGCGGTACTCAATGGGCCACCGGGGAGCTGTTTTTT. Translation gives CASSGTQWATGELFF. Together with reference TRBV11-2 and TRBJ2-2, the CDR3 gives the full variable domain: EAGVAQSPRYKIIEKRQSVAFWCNPISGHATLYWYQQILGQGPKLLIQFQNNGVVDDSQLPKDRFSAERLKGVDSTLKIQPAKLEDSAVYLCASSGTQWATGELFFGEGSRLTVL.

The chain links TRBV25-1 to TRBJ2-1, with TRBD2 matching 7 bases. Germline loops: CDR1 MGHDK, CDR2 SYGVNS. The V segment lost 8 bases and the J segment 7 bases; nucleotides outside the gene matches: 20. The CDR3 covers 17 residues. In nucleotides, the CDR3 is TGTGCCAGCGCCGGTTTCTTTAGCGGGTACGGTGGGAATGAGCAGTTCTTC. Its protein is CASAGFFSGYGGNEQFF.

The genes are TRBV11-2 and TRBJ2-7; D possibly corresponds to TRBD2 (6 bases). V was pared by 5 bases and J by 3 bases, with 17 bases between. The V gene's germline CDR1 is SGHAT and CDR2 FQNNGV. The CDR3 loop spans 15 amino acids. CDR3 nucleotides: TGTGCCAGCAGCCCGTACGGGGGTTTAGTCTACGAGCAGTACTTC. Protein product: CASSPYGGLVYEQYF.

In its sample, this clone was seen once. This chain connects TRBV5-8 to TRBJ1-1, with D hard to call. The germline V gene has CDR1 SGHTS and CDR2 YDEGEE. The CDR3 spans 12 residues. Trimming took 4 bases from V and 6 from J, leaving 10 bases between them. CDR3 loop: CASSRLGAEAFF. CDR3 bases: TGTGCCAGCAGCCGTTTGGGCGCTGAAGCTTTCTTT.

Here the CDR3 reads CASSSNPRGTNYGYTF. The CDR3 DNA reads as TGTGCCAGCAGCTCGAACCCTCGAGGGACTAACTATGGCTACACCTTC. The chain couples TRBV9 to TRBJ1-2, with D unresolved. Germline loops: CDR1 SGDLS, CDR2 YYNGEE. The CDR3 sequence is 16 residues long. V lost 4 bases and J 0 bases, leaving 16 bases between the germline ends.

The rearrangement uses TRBV9 and TRBJ2-3; tentatively, D is TRBD2 (7 bases). The ends were cut back, 7 bases at V and 5 bases at J, with 17 bases in the middle. Germline CDR1 reads SGDLS; CDR2 reads YYNGEE. CDR3 length: 14 residues. The CDR3 coding sequence is TGTGCCAGCGACGGGGGGCCCTCCGGAGATACGCAGTATTTT. Protein sequence: CASDGGPSGDTQYF.

The V and J genes are TRBV5-4 and TRBJ1-4; D perhaps matches TRBD1 (6 bases). This CDR3 comprises 15 residues. Germline V gene lookup returns CDR1 SGHNT and CDR2 YYREEE (reference sequence). V lost 3 bases and J 4 bases, leaving 13 bases between the germline ends. The CDR3 region has the DNA TGTGCCAGCAGCTCAGGACAGACCTTTAATGAAAAACTGTTTTTT. Amino acids: CASSSGQTFNEKLFF. The whole variable domain, filled in from reference TRBV5-4 and TRBJ1-4, reads ETGVTQSPTHLIKTRGQQVTLRCSSQSGHNTVSWYQQALGQGPQFIFQYYREEENGRGNFPPRFSGLQFPNYSSELNVNALELDDSALYLCASSSGQTFNEKLFFGSGTQLSVL.

The J gene is TRBJ1-2, the V gene TRBV27, with D unresolved. The V gene's germline CDR1 is MNHEY and CDR2 SMNVEV (reference sequence). The V end was cut by 0 bases, the J end by 4 bases, with 15 bases between. CDR3 length equals 16 residues. This chain's CDR3 is CASSLSYNPLFYGYTF. In DNA, the CDR3 is TGTGCCAGCAGTTTATCGTATAATCCCTTATTCTATGGCTACACCTTC.

The chain couples TRBV29-1 to TRBJ1-2; D remains ambiguous. With 4 bases removed from V and 8 bases from J, the gap between germline ends came to 11 bases. The CDR3 totals 11 residues. The V gene's germline CDR1 is SQVTM and CDR2 ANQGSEA. CDR3 region: CSVAGWRGYTF. CDR3 DNA sequence: TGCAGCGTTGCGGGGTGGAGAGGCTACACCTTC.

The gene calls are TRBV7-2 and TRBJ2-3; D unclear. This CDR3 spans 16 amino acids. With 2 bases removed from V and 0 bases from J, the gap between germline ends came to 12 bases. Looked up from germline, CDR1 is SGHTA and CDR2 is FQGNSA. The CDR3 sequence: CASSLYDGASTDTQYF. The CDR3 DNA is TGTGCCAGCAGCTTATACGACGGAGCTAGCACAGATACGCAGTATTTT.

The chain carries TRBV6-1 and TRBJ2-2, with 7 bases fitting TRBD2. There are 15 residues in the CDR3. Per germline, CDR1 MNHNS and CDR2 SASEGT. V gave up 7 bases and J gave up 6 bases; unmatched junction bases: 11. CDR3 loop: CASTLGGRGPGELFF. DNA for the CDR3: TGTGCCAGCACTCTGGGCGGGAGAGGTCCCGGGGAGCTGTTTTTT.

V is TRBV7-8 and J is TRBJ2-7; D is unclear. CDR1 is SGHVS and CDR2 is FQNEAQ in the germline V gene. V lost 1 base and J lost 0, with 13 bases in between. The CDR3 spans 16 residues. CDR3 sequence reads: CASSLETPVVSYEQYF. The CDR3 DNA reads as TGTGCCAGCAGCTTAGAGACTCCGGTGGTCTCCTACGAGCAGTACTTC.

This clone is a singleton in its sample. The rearrangement links TRBV5-1 to TRBJ1-4; TRBD1 aligns across 7 bases. V shed 4 bases and J 6 bases; nucleotides not matched to a gene: 12. The CDR3 spans 16 residues. CDR1 and CDR2 (germline): SGHRS, YFSETQ. CDR3 nucleotide sequence: TGCGCCAGCAGCCCTTCAACAGGGGAATGGCATGAAAAACTGTTTTTT. Amino acid sequence: CASSPSTGEWHEKLFF.